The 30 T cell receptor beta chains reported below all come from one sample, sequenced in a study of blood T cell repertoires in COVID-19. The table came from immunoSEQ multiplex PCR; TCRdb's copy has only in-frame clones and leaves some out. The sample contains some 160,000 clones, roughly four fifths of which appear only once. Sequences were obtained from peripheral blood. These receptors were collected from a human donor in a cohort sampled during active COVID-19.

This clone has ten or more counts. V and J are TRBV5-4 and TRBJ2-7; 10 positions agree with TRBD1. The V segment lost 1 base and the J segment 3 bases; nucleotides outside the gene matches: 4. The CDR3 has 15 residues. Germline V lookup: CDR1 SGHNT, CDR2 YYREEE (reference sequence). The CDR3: CASSLRGQGHYEQYF. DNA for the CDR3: TGTGCCAGCAGCTTGCGGGGACAGGGGCACTACGAGCAGTACTTC.

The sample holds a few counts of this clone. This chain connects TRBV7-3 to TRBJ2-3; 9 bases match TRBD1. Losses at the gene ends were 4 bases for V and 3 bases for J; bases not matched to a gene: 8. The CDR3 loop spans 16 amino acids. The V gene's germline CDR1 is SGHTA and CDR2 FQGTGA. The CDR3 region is CASSYSGTGRTDTQYF. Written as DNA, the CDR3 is TGTGCCAGCAGCTACTCCGGGACAGGGAGGACAGATACGCAGTATTTT. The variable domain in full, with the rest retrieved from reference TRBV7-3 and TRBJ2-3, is GAGVSQTPSNKVTEKGKYVELRCDPISGHTALYWYRQSLGQGPEFLIYFQGTGAADDSGLPNDRFFAVRPEGSVSTLKIQRTERGDSAVYLCASSYSGTGRTDTQYFGPGTRLTVL.

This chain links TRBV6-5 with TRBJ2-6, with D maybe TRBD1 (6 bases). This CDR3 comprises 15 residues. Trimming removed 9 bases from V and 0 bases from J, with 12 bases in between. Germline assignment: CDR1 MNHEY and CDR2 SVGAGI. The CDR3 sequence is CASRQAGSGANVLTF. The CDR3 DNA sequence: TGTGCCAGTCGACAGGCCGGCTCTGGGGCCAACGTCCTGACTTTC.

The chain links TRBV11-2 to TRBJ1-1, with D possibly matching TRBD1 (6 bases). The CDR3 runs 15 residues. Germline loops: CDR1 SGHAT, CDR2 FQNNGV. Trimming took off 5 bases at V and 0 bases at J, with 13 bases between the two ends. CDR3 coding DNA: TGTGCCAGCAGCCGTATCGGACAGATGAACACTGAAGCTTTCTTT. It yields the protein CASSRIGQMNTEAFF.

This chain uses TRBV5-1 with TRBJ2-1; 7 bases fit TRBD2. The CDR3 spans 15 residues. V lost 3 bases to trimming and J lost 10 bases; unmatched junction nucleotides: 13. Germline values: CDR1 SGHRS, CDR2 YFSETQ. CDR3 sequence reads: CASSSQAGLRPEQFF. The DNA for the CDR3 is TGCGCCAGCAGCTCCCAGGCGGGACTAAGGCCCGAGCAGTTCTTC. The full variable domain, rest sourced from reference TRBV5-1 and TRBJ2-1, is KAGVTQTPRYLIKTRGQQVTLSCSPISGHRSVSWYQQTPGQGLQFLFEYFSETQRNKGNFPGRFSGRQFSNSRSEMNVSTLELGDSALYLCASSSQAGLRPEQFFGPGTRLTVL.

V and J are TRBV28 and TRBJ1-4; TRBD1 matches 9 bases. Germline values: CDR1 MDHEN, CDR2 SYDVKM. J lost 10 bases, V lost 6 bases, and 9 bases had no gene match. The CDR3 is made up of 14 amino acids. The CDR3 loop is CASSLSGTGLKLFF. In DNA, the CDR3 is TGTGCCAGCAGCCTCTCCGGGACAGGGCTAAAACTGTTTTTT.

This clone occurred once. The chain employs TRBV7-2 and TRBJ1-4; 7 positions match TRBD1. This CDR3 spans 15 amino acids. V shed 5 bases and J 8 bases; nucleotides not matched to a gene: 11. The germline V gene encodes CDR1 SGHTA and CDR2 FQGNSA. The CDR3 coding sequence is TGTGCCAGCAGCCCCCAGACAGGGCCCGGAGAAAAACTGTTTTTT. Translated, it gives CASSPQTGPGEKLFF.

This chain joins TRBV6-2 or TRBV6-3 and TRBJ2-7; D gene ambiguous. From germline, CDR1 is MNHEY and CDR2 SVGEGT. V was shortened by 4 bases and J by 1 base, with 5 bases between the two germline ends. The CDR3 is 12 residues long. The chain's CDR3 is CASSSESYEQYF. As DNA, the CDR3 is TGTGCCAGCAGTTCGGAGTCCTACGAGCAGTACTTC.

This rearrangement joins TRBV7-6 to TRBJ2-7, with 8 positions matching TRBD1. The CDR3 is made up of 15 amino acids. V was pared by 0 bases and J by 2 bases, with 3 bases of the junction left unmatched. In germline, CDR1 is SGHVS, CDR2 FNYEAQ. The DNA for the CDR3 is TGTGCCAGCAGCTTAGCGCGACAGGGGACCTACGAGCAGTACTTC. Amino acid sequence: CASSLARQGTYEQYF.

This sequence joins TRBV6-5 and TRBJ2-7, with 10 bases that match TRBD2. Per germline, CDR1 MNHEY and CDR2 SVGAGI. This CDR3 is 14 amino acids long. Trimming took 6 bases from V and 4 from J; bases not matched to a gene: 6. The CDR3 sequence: CASRYGLAEYEQYF. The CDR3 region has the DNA TGTGCCAGCAGATACGGACTAGCGGAGTACGAGCAGTACTTC.

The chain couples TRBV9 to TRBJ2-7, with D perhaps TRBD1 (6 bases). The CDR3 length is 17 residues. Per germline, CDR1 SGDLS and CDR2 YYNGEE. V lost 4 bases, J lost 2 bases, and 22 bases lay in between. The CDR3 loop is CASSPNPPDSIPYEQYF. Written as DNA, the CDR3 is TGTGCCAGCAGCCCTAACCCCCCGGACAGTATCCCCTACGAGCAGTACTTC. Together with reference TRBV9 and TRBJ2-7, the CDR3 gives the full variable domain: DSGVTQTPKHLITATGQRVTLRCSPRSGDLSVYWYQQSLDQGLQFLIQYYNGEERAKGNILERFSAQQFPDLHSELNLSSLELGDSALYFCASSPNPPDSIPYEQYFGPGTRLTVT.

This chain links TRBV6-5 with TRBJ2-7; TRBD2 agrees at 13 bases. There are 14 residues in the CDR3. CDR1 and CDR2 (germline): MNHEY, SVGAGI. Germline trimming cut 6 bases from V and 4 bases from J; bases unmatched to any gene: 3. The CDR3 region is CASSTSGRAYEQYF. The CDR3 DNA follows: TGTGCCAGCAGCACTAGCGGGAGGGCGTACGAGCAGTACTTC.

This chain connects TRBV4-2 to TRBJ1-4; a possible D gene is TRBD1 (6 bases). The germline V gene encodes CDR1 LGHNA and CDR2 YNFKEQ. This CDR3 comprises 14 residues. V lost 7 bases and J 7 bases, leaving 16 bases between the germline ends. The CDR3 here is CASKGGEGFEKLFF. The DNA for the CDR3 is TGTGCCAGCAAGGGGGGGGAGGGTTTTGAAAAACTGTTTTTT.

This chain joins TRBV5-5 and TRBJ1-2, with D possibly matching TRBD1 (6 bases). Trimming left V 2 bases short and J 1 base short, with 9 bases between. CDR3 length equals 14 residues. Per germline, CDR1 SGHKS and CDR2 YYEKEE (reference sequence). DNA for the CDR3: TGTGCCAGCAGCTTATACAGGGATAACTATGGCTACACCTTC. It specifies CASSLYRDNYGYTF.

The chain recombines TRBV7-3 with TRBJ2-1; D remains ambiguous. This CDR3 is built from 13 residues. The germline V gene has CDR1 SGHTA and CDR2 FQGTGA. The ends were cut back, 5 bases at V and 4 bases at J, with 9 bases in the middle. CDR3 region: CASSTGSYNEQFF. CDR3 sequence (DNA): TGTGCCAGCAGCACCGGGTCGTACAATGAGCAGTTCTTC.

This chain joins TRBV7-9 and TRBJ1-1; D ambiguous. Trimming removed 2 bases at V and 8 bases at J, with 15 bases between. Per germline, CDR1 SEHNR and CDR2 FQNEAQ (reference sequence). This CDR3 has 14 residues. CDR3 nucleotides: TGTGCCAGCAGCTTACACGGGGTCCTCGAGGAAGCTTTCTTT. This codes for CASSLHGVLEEAFF.

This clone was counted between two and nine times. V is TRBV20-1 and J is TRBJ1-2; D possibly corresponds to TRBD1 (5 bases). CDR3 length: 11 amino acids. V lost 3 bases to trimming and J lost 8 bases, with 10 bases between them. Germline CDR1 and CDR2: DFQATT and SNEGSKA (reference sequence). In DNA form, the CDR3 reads TGCAGTGCTAGCAGGGTGGAGGGCTACACCTTC. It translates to CSASRVEGYTF.

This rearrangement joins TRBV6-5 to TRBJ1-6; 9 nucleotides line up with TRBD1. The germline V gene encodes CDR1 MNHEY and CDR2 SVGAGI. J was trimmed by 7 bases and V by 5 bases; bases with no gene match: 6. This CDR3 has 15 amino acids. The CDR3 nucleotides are TGTGCCAGCAGTCAACAGGGGGCGAGCAATTCACCCCTCCACTTT. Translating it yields CASSQQGASNSPLHF.

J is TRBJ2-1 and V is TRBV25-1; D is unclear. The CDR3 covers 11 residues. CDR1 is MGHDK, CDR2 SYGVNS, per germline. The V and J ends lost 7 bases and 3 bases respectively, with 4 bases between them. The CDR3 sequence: CASNNYNEQFF. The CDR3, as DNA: TGTGCCAGCAACAACTACAATGAGCAGTTCTTC.

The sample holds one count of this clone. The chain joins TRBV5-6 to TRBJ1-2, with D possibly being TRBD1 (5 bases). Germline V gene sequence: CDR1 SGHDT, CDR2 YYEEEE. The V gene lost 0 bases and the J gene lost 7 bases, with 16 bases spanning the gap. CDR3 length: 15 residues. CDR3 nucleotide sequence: TGTGCCAGCAGCTTGGCCGGGGGTGGCTCGGGTGGCTACACCTTC. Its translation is CASSLAGGGSGGYTF. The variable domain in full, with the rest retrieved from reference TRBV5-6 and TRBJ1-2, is DAGVTQSPTHLIKTRGQQVTLRCSPKSGHDTVSWYQQALGQGPQFIFQYYEEEERQRGNFPDRFSGHQFPNYSSELNVNALLLGDSALYLCASSLAGGGSGGYTFGSGTRLTVV.

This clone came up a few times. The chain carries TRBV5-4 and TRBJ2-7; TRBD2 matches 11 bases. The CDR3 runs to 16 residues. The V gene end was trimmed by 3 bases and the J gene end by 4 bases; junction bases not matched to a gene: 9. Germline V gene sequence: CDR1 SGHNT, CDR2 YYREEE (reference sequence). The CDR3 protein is CASSYPLAGERYEQYF. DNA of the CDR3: TGTGCCAGCAGCTACCCACTAGCGGGAGAAAGATACGAGCAGTACTTC.

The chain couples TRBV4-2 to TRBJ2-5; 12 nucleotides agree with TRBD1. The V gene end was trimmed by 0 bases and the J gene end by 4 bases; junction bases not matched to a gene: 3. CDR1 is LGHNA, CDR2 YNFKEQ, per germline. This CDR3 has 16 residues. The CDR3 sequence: CASSQDGGQGAETQYF. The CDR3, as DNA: TGTGCCAGCAGCCAAGATGGGGGACAGGGGGCAGAGACCCAGTACTTC.

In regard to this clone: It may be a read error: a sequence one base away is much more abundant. The CDR3 coding sequence is TGTGCCAGCAGCCCCGGACAGTACTACGAGCAGTACTTC. It yields the protein CASSPGQYYEQYF. V and J are TRBV9 and TRBJ2-7, with D possibly being TRBD1 (6 bases). The CDR3 consists of 13 residues. V lost 4 bases and J lost 3, with 11 bases in between. The V gene's germline CDR1 is SGDLS and CDR2 YYNGEE.

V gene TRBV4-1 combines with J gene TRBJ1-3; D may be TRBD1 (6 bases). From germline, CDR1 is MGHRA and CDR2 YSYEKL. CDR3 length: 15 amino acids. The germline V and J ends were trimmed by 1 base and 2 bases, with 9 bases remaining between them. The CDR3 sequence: CASSQVEGAGNTIYF. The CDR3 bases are TGCGCCAGCAGCCAAGTAGAGGGGGCTGGAAACACCATATATTTT.

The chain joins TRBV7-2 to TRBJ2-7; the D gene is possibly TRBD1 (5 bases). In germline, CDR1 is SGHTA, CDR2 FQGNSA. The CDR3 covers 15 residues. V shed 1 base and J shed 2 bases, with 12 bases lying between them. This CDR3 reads CASSLGEAGPYEQYF. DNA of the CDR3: TGTGCCAGCAGCTTAGGAGAGGCAGGGCCCTACGAGCAGTACTTC.

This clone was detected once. The CDR3 nucleotides read TGTGCCAGCAGCTTACTATTGGGGGGAGATACGCAGTATTTT. This sequence encodes CASSLLLGGDTQYF. The rearrangement joins TRBV7-3 to TRBJ2-3; TRBD2 is a possible D gene (6 bases). Germline V gives CDR1 SGHTA, CDR2 FQGTGA. The V gene lost 2 bases and the J gene lost 5 bases, with 11 bases spanning the gap. The CDR3 is 14 amino acids.

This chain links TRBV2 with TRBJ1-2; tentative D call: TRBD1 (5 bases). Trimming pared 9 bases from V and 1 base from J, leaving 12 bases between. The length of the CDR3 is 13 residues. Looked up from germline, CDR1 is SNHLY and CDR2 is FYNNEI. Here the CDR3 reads CARGGESNYGYTF. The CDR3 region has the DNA TGTGCCAGGGGGGGGGAGAGTAACTATGGCTACACCTTC.

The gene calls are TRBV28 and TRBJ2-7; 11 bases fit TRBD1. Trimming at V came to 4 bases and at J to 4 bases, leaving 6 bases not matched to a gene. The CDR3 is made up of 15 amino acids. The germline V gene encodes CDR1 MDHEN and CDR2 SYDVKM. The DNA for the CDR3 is TGTGCCAGCAGTTCCCCGGACAGGGGGCGGTACGAGCAGTACTTC. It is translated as CASSSPDRGRYEQYF.

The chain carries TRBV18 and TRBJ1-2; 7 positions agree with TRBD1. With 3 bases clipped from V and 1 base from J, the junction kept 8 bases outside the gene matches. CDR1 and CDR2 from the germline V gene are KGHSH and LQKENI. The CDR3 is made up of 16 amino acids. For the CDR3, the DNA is TGTGCCAGCTCACCTCAGGGGGAGTTTATTAACTATGGCTACACCTTC. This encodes CASSPQGEFINYGYTF.

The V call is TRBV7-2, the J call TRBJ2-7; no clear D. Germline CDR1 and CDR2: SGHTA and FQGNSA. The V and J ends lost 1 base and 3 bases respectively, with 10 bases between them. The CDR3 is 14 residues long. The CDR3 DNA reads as TGTGCCAGCAGCTTAGGAGACTCGTTCTACGAGCAGTACTTC. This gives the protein CASSLGDSFYEQYF.